This T cell receptor beta chain was captured by sequencing in a study of blood T cells in healthy people across ages. Study results and caveats: As age increased, TCR beta diversity per million T cells fell in a roughly linear fashion. Reliance upon unsorted PBMCs precluded definitive naive versus antigen-experienced comparison.

Details on this clonotype: Its specificity is unknown.

The CDR3 has 15 amino acids. The trim removed 4 bases at V and 5 bases at J, leaving 6 bases unmatched. Next came a second PCR, run for about 7 to 12 cycles, which used a sample-barcoded 5' primer along with a J-beta primer mix. Every cDNA molecule carried a tag from a template-switch adaptor bearing 12 random nucleotides. MiXCR was run by TCRdb on the 5' RACE reads, yielding one entry per CDR3 protein. The sample holds about 730,000 distinct CDR3 sequences; roughly two fifths are singletons and the top ten take about 20%. Drawn from each donor were roughly 10 milliliters of peripheral blood. Sequenced material: blood. The V and J genes are TRBV12-3 or TRBV12-4 and TRBJ2-3; the match to TRBD2 covers 10 bases. This TCR was recovered from an older woman in good health. The CDR3 spells CASSSAGGRRDTQYF. The CDR3 nucleotides read TGTGCCAGCAGTTCAGCGGGGGGGCGACGAGATACGCAGTATTTT.